The subject of this entry is one T cell receptor beta chain. The CDR3 end falls 3 residues outside the read, so it is completed with the germline J gene. This record comes from a study of T cells in women clearing cervical HPV infection. Germline CDR1 and CDR2: SGHRS and YFSETQ. V lost 0 bases, J lost 4 bases, and 3 bases stayed unmatched. The length of the CDR3 is 15 residues. The repertoire was sequenced with immunoSEQ multiplex PCR; TCRdb's copy has only in-frame clones and lacks some. The table lists 20,000 to 30,000 clones. Sequenced material: blood buffy coat. The gene calls are TRBV5-1 and TRBJ2-3; 9 bases match TRBD2. The TCR was taken from a woman aged 18 to 75 with a cervical HPV16 infection that either progressed to CIN3+ or cleared (not recorded which). CDR3: CASSLVAGGPDTQYF. The CDR3 DNA, read in part, is TGCGCCAGCAGCTTGGTTGCGGGGGGGCCAGATACG.